Included here is one T cell receptor beta chain sequence, with context. What it recognizes is unknown. The source of the sample is a study of cytomegalovirus exposure and HLA in healthy donors. Study-wide points: A later analysis found TCR association rates differed by HLA locus, highest for DRB1 and lowest for HLA-C.

Germline CDR1 is SQVTM and CDR2 is ANQGSEA. This CDR3 has 14 amino acids. Unmatched junction bases numbered 8, after V lost 7 bases and J lost 2 bases. A multiplex PCR was run with 60 Vbeta primers and 13 Jbeta primers. Only in-frame clones appear in the TCRdb table, and some are missing; sequencing was by immunoSEQ multiplex PCR. Of roughly 66,000 clones in the sample, about 60% were seen once. The specimen was PBMCs. The chain uses TRBV29-1 and TRBJ2-3, with 8 nucleotides matching TRBD2. The TCR originated in a woman aged 45-60 years in good health and CMV-seronegative. Written as DNA, the CDR3 is TGCAGCGCAGAGAGCGGGAGAATCACAGATACGCAGTATTTT. Translation: CSAESGRITDTQYF.